This TCR beta chain originates from a study of T cells after yellow fever vaccination. TCRdb used MiXCR to reprocess the 5' RACE reads, holding one entry per CDR3 protein. Here the sample spans approximately 300,000 distinct CDR3 sequences, 6.8% being singletons. Study-level findings and limits: Primary-vaccination clones mostly resurfaced post-booster (roughly 97% CD4, about 87% CD8).

The V segment lost 6 bases and the J segment 7 bases; nucleotides outside the gene matches: 10. CDR3 length equals 15 residues. CDR1 and CDR2 (germline): SGHTA, FQGTGA. Only a few counts were recorded for this clonotype. As yet, its antigen is unknown. The sequence derives from a man younger than 30 who received the YFV17D yellow fever vaccine. The gene calls are TRBV7-3 and TRBJ2-1; 9 nucleotides align to TRBD2. The source material was PBMCs, sampled around 45 days after the first yellow fever vaccination. The CDR3 is CASSHQRGASNEQFF. CDR3 in DNA: TGTGCCAGCAGTCATCAGCGGGGGGCATCGAATGAGCAGTTCTTC.